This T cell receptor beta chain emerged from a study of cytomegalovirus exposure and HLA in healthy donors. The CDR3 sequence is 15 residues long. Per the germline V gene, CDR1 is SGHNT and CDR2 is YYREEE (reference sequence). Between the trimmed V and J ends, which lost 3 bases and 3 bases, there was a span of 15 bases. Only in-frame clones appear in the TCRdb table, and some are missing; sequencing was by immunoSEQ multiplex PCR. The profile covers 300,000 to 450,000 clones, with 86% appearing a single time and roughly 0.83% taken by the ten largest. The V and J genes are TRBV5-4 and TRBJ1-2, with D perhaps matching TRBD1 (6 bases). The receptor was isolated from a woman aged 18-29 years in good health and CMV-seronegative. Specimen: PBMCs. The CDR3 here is CASSSSRTADYGYTF. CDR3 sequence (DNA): TGTGCCAGCAGCTCTTCGCGGACAGCAGACTATGGCTACACCTTC.